These 5 T cell receptor beta chains originate from one sample sequenced in a study of cytomegalovirus exposure and HLA in healthy donors (dated by TCRdb to 2016 to 2017). The library was generated by the immunoSEQ multiplex PCR assay. A mixture of 60 forward primers for TCR Vbeta segments and 13 reverse primers for TCR Jbeta segments was used in the multiplex PCR. The source is immuneACCESS, and TCRdb retained only in-frame sequences with V and J called. Part of the clones is not carried over; for the studies checked, unresolved V genes explain less than half of this, and the remainder is unexplained. The sample profile shows approximately 120,000 clones; 76% of them were found once. The top ten clonotypes cover 10% to 15% of the sample. Sequences were obtained from PBMCs. These receptors were obtained from a woman aged 40 to 49 in good health and CMV-seropositive.

This chain joins TRBV2 and TRBJ2-6; D is perhaps TRBD1 (6 bases). The CDR3 consists of 16 residues. The germline CDR1 and CDR2 sequences are SNHLY and FYNNEI. V lost 6 bases and J 4 bases, leaving 16 bases between the germline ends. The CDR3 sequence is CASRKLGGSGANVLTF. The CDR3 nucleotides are TGTGCCAGCAGAAAGCTAGGGGGTTCCGGGGCCAACGTCCTGACTTTC.

The rearrangement links TRBV6-6 to TRBJ2-5, with D perhaps matching TRBD2 (5 bases). CDR3 length equals 15 residues. Germline V gene sequence: CDR1 MNHNY, CDR2 SVGAGI (reference sequence). Trimming left V 5 bases short and J 0 bases short, with 13 bases between. The CDR3 protein is CASSKGETNQETQYF. The CDR3 DNA is TGTGCCAGCAGTAAGGGAGAGACTAACCAAGAGACCCAGTACTTC.

The table lists this clone with a count of one. The chain combines TRBV7-2 with TRBJ2-6; D is perhaps TRBD1 (5 bases). This CDR3 is 19 amino acids long. The germline V gene encodes CDR1 SGHTA and CDR2 FQGNSA. Trimming took off 1 base at V and 1 base at J, with 17 bases between the two ends. The CDR3 DNA follows: TGTGCCAGCAGCTTAGGGAATCAGGGTTTCGTGTCTGGGGCCAACGTCCTGACTTTC. It translates to CASSLGNQGFVSGANVLTF.

The chain carries TRBV7-8 and TRBJ1-1; D is possibly TRBD1 (6 bases). The CDR3 sequence is 15 residues long. From germline, CDR1 is SGHVS and CDR2 FQNEAQ. Trimming took 5 bases from V and 1 from J, leaving 14 bases between them. For the CDR3, the DNA is TGTGCCAGCAGCGACCCGGGACAAAGGAACACTGAAGCTTTCTTT. It yields the protein CASSDPGQRNTEAFF.

The chain's CDR3 is CAVRWGHSYEQYF. The CDR3 nucleotides are TGTGCCGTTCGATGGGGGCACTCCTACGAGCAGTACTTC. This chain connects TRBV6-1 to TRBJ2-7; D might be TRBD1 (6 bases). Germline values: CDR1 MNHNS, CDR2 SASEGT. The CDR3 length is 13 residues. The ends were cut back, 11 bases at V and 0 bases at J, with 14 bases in the middle.